This T cell receptor (beta chain) was sequenced during a study of OX40 agonist ivuxolimab in advanced cancers. Turning to the study itself: Patients were given ivuxolimab, an antibody that agonizes OX40 (CD134). Three patients, one with hepatocellular carcinoma and two with cutaneous melanoma, responded partially. Mean age around 60 years, range about 23 to 79; about 81% male.

Trimming took 2 bases from V and 12 from J; bases not matched to a gene: 6. The CDR3 runs 13 residues. Germline loops: CDR1 MRHNA, CDR2 SNTAGT. This table comes from immunoSEQ multiplex PCR, and its TCRdb copy is limited to in-frame clones, with some not included. The sample consists of 67,000 or so clones, 70% to 90% of them appearing once. The sequencing used CD4+ or CD8+ T cells sorted from blood, collected in a trial of the OX40 agonist ivuxolimab. The chain couples TRBV6-4 to TRBJ2-1, with 8 bases fitting TRBD1. The TCR was taken from an adult with an advanced solid tumor such as melanoma, head and neck, liver or kidney cancer. CDR3 nucleotides: TGTGCCAGCAGTGACATCGGACAGGGACGGCAGTTCTTC. It specifies CASSDIGQGRQFF.